A single sample gave rise to the 30 T cell receptor beta chains below, sequenced in a study of shared clonotypes between healthy human individuals. Repertoires were generated with immunoSEQ multiplex PCR, while TCRdb's copy carries only in-frame clones and drops some. The profile shows some 1,100,000 clones, about four fifths of them singletons. Material: memory CD4+ T cells from PBMCs. Regarding subset: CD45RA-negative fraction. These receptors were obtained from a man aged 18-30 years in good health. Some clones in this sample may be carry-over from other donors' samples.

The chain carries TRBV28 and TRBJ1-2; D remains ambiguous. V was shortened by 5 bases and J by 3 bases, with 13 bases between the two germline ends. Germline CDR1 reads MDHEN; CDR2 reads SYDVKM. CDR3 length equals 14 residues. CDR3 sequence reads: CASSPLSDDYGYTF. The CDR3 region has the DNA TGTGCCAGCAGTCCGCTTAGCGATGACTATGGCTACACCTTC.

The rearrangement joins TRBV4-3 to TRBJ2-7; D is unclear. This CDR3 has 15 amino acids. Trimming stripped 0 bases from V and 3 bases from J, with 12 bases between. Germline-derived CDR1 and CDR2 are LGHNA and YSLEER. CDR3 loop: CASSQENDIVYEQYF. CDR3 sequence (DNA): TGCGCCAGCAGCCAAGAAAATGATATAGTCTACGAGCAGTACTTC.

This clone has a single count. Distinct nucleotide sequences in the sample also encode this CDR3. The V and J genes are TRBV7-3 and TRBJ2-2, with D possibly TRBD2 on 5 matching bases. This CDR3 comprises 16 residues. The germline CDR1 and CDR2 sequences are SGHTA and FQGTGA. Trimming cost V 1 base and J 2 bases, with 11 bases left between them. The CDR3 spells CASSLNSGRNTGELFF. The CDR3 DNA reads TGTGCCAGCAGCTTAAACAGCGGTCGAAACACCGGGGAGCTGTTTTTT.

The chain couples TRBV20-1 to TRBJ1-4; no clear D gene. Trimming cost V 5 bases and J 6 bases, with 7 bases left between them. The CDR3 length is 11 residues. In germline, CDR1 is DFQATT, CDR2 SNEGSKA (reference sequence). This chain's CDR3 is CSARHYEKLFF. As DNA, the CDR3 is TGCAGTGCTCGGCACTATGAAAAACTGTTTTTT.

The chain links TRBV30 to TRBJ1-6; D gene uncertain. The germline gives CDR1 GTSNPN, CDR2 SVGIG (reference sequence). The CDR3 consists of 14 residues. V lost 0 bases and J lost 8, with 11 bases in between. CDR3 nucleotide sequence: TGTGCCTGGAGTGTACAAGTTGGGGATTCACCCCTCCACTTT. This gives the protein CAWSVQVGDSPLHF.

In this sample, this clone turned up once. The chain recombines TRBV6-5 with TRBJ2-7; 8 bases match TRBD1. The germline V gene encodes CDR1 MNHEY and CDR2 SVGAGI. Trimming cost V 0 bases and J 1 base; bases outside gene matches: 5. The CDR3 extends over 16 amino acids. CDR3 DNA: TGTGCCAGCAGTTACTCACGGACAGGGAAATCCTACGAGCAGTACTTC. This encodes CASSYSRTGKSYEQYF.

The chain links TRBV6-5 to TRBJ2-1; 10 positions match TRBD2. The CDR3 sequence is 14 residues long. CDR1 MNHEY and CDR2 SVGAGI come from the germline V gene. V trimming: 6 bases; J trimming: 5 bases; junction bases outside the gene matches: 4. This CDR3 reads CASRGGLANNEQFF. The DNA for the CDR3 is TGTGCCAGCAGGGGGGGACTAGCGAACAATGAGCAGTTCTTC.

This sequence joins TRBV19 and TRBJ2-1; D unresolved. The CDR3 is made up of 15 amino acids. Germline V gene lookup returns CDR1 LNHDA and CDR2 SQIVND (reference sequence). V lost 8 bases and J lost 9, with 23 bases in between. CDR3: CASAPITEARGEQFF. CDR3 coding DNA: TGTGCCAGTGCCCCTATTACAGAGGCGCGCGGTGAGCAGTTCTTC.

V gene TRBV6-1 combines with J gene TRBJ2-3; the match to TRBD1 covers 9 bases. J gave up 3 bases and V 7 bases, and 8 bases lay outside the gene matches. In germline, CDR1 is MNHNS, CDR2 SASEGT. This CDR3 contains 15 residues. This CDR3 reads CASTLGTGRTDTQYF. CDR3 nucleotides: TGTGCCAGCACCCTAGGGACAGGGAGGACAGATACGCAGTATTTT.

V is TRBV29-1 and J is TRBJ2-3; 9 bases are a match to TRBD2. J gave up 11 bases and V 0 bases, and 3 bases lay outside the gene matches. The CDR3 covers 12 residues. Germline CDR1 is SQVTM and CDR2 is ANQGSEA. The CDR3 region is CSVEEWREGQYF. CDR3 nucleotides: TGCAGCGTTGAAGAGTGGCGGGAGGGGCAGTATTTT.

The rearrangement uses TRBV11-2 and TRBJ1-1; TRBD1 matches at 10 bases. CDR3 length: 18 residues. Unmatched junction bases numbered 11, after V lost 4 bases and J lost 0 bases. Per the germline V gene, CDR1 is SGHAT and CDR2 is FQNNGV. CDR3: CASSSLGQGRIVNTEAFF. The DNA of the CDR3 is TGTGCCAGCAGCTCCTTGGGACAGGGGAGAATCGTGAACACTGAAGCTTTCTTT.

The chain combines TRBV28 with TRBJ2-7; maybe TRBD1 (6 bases). The ends were cut back, 6 bases at V and 0 bases at J, with 15 bases in the middle. The CDR3 contains 15 residues. Germline assignment: CDR1 MDHEN and CDR2 SYDVKM. The DNA for the CDR3 is TGTGCCAGCAGACGGAGGAGCAGGGGCTCCTACGAGCAGTACTTC. Amino acids: CASRRRSRGSYEQYF.

This chain joins TRBV10-3 and TRBJ2-1; no clear D gene. This CDR3 is 12 amino acids long. Trimming took off 5 bases at V and 6 bases at J, with 8 bases between the two ends. CDR1 ENHRY and CDR2 SYGVKD come from the germline V gene. The chain's CDR3 is CAISPLGNEQFF. The CDR3, as DNA: TGTGCCATCAGTCCCCTCGGCAATGAGCAGTTCTTC.

As for this clone: Other DNA variants within this sample encode the same CDR3. The gene calls are TRBV20-1 and TRBJ2-5; no definite D call. V shed 2 bases and J shed 1 base, with 2 bases lying between them. This CDR3 spans 11 amino acids. Germline V gene data show CDR1 as DFQATT and CDR2 as SNEGSKA (reference sequence). CDR3 region: CSARLQETQYF. Here the CDR3 DNA reads TGCAGTGCTAGACTCCAAGAGACCCAGTACTTC.

For the CDR3, the DNA is TGTGCCAGCAGTTCCCACAGTATTGATGAGGGAGGCCCTGAAGCTTTCTTT. As protein: CASSSHSIDEGGPEAFF. V is TRBV28 and J is TRBJ1-1; no firm D call. Per germline, CDR1 MDHEN and CDR2 SYDVKM. The CDR3 sequence is 17 residues long. V was clipped by 4 bases and J by 6 bases, with 24 bases between them. Together with reference TRBV28 and TRBJ1-1, the CDR3 gives the full variable domain: DVKVTQSSRYLVKRTGEKVFLECVQDMDHENMFWYRQDPGLGLRLIYFSYDVKMKEKGDIPEGYSVSREKKERFSLILESASTNQTSMYLCASSSHSIDEGGPEAFFGQGTRLTVV.

V and J are TRBV4-1 and TRBJ1-2; D call uncertain. The CDR3 is 16 residues long. The germline CDR1 and CDR2 sequences are MGHRA and YSYEKL. V lost 1 base and J 0 bases, leaving 12 bases between the germline ends. The CDR3 region has the DNA TGCGCCAGCAGCCAAGTAACGGGATCCTCTAACTATGGCTACACCTTC. Protein product: CASSQVTGSSNYGYTF.

CDR3 nucleotides: TGCAGCGTTAAAGGCGGGAGAGATGAGACAGATACGCAGTATTTT. Amino acids: CSVKGGRDETDTQYF. This rearrangement joins TRBV29-1 to TRBJ2-3; 7 bases align to TRBD2. The CDR3 is 15 amino acids. Germline values: CDR1 SQVTM, CDR2 ANQGSEA. With V trimmed by 5 bases and J by 3 bases, 11 bases remained unmatched.

As DNA, the CDR3 is TGTGCCAGCAGTTTTCTCGGGGGAGCACAAGAGACCCAGTACTTC. This encodes CASSFLGGAQETQYF. The genes are TRBV28 and TRBJ2-5, with D maybe TRBD2 (6 bases). The ends were cut back, 3 bases at V and 2 bases at J, with 13 bases in the middle. The CDR3 consists of 15 residues. Germline-derived CDR1 and CDR2 are MDHEN and SYDVKM. The entire variable domain, with the rest obtained from reference TRBV28 and TRBJ2-5, is as follows: DVKVTQSSRYLVKRTGEKVFLECVQDMDHENMFWYRQDPGLGLRLIYFSYDVKMKEKGDIPEGYSVSREKKERFSLILESASTNQTSMYLCASSFLGGAQETQYFGPGTRLLVL.

The V and J genes are TRBV7-2 and TRBJ1-2, with 7 nucleotides matching TRBD1. There are 14 residues in the CDR3. V lost 1 base to trimming and J lost 4 bases; unmatched junction nucleotides: 3. CDR1 is SGHTA and CDR2 is FQGNSA in the germline V gene. The CDR3 reads CASSLGWTGYGYTF. CDR3 in DNA: TGTGCCAGCAGCTTAGGATGGACAGGCTATGGCTACACCTTC.

Remarks on this clone: The same CDR3 also results from other DNA sequences found in this sample. This rearrangement joins TRBV5-1 to TRBJ2-7, with a weak D call TRBD2 (5 bases). Trimming pared 0 bases from V and 3 bases from J, leaving 10 bases between. The CDR3 runs to 14 residues. The germline CDR1 and CDR2 sequences are SGHRS and YFSETQ. The CDR3 reads CASSLGGLGYEQYF. For the CDR3, the DNA is TGCGCCAGCAGCTTGGGAGGGCTTGGCTACGAGCAGTACTTC.

There are many counts of this clone. CDR3 in DNA: TGTGCCAGCAGCTTATATGAGGGAAGCACTGAAGCTTTCTTT. Its protein is CASSLYEGSTEAFF. This rearrangement joins TRBV7-3 to TRBJ1-1; D uncertain. V lost 2 bases and J 4 bases, leaving 11 bases between the germline ends. Germline values: CDR1 SGHTA, CDR2 FQGTGA. The CDR3 runs to 14 residues. Complete variable domain (other parts from reference TRBV7-3 and TRBJ1-1): GAGVSQTPSNKVTEKGKYVELRCDPISGHTALYWYRQSLGQGPEFLIYFQGTGAADDSGLPNDRFFAVRPEGSVSTLKIQRTERGDSAVYLCASSLYEGSTEAFFGQGTRLTVV.

The chain is built from TRBV11-1 and TRBJ2-5, with 8 bases that match TRBD1. Trimming removed 5 bases from V and 4 bases from J; junction bases left unmatched: 3. The CDR3 consists of 13 residues. Per germline, CDR1 SGHAT and CDR2 FQDESV (reference sequence). The CDR3 loop reads CASSRDRGETQYF. Written as DNA, the CDR3 is TGTGCCAGCAGCCGCGACAGGGGAGAGACCCAGTACTTC.

The CDR3 loop reads CASSFGSAWPFNQPQHF. The CDR3 DNA is TGTGCCAGCAGTTTTGGTTCCGCCTGGCCGTTCAATCAGCCCCAGCATTTT. The chain uses TRBV27 and TRBJ1-5; D is ambiguous. V was clipped by 3 bases and J by 3 bases, with 18 bases between them. Per germline, CDR1 MNHEY and CDR2 SMNVEV (reference sequence). CDR3 length: 17 residues.

This chain joins TRBV11-3 and TRBJ1-1, with D perhaps TRBD1 (5 bases). V dropped 5 bases and J dropped 1 base, with 11 bases sitting between them. The CDR3 sequence is 14 residues long. The germline V gene encodes CDR1 SGHNT and CDR2 YENEEA. The CDR3 spells CASSRGTANTEAFF. The CDR3 DNA sequence: TGTGCCAGCAGCAGAGGGACGGCGAACACTGAAGCTTTCTTT. Looking up the rest from reference TRBV11-3 and TRBJ1-1 gives the full variable domain: EAGVVQSPRYKIIEKKQPVAFWCNPISGHNTLYWYLQNLGQGPELLIRYENEEAVDDSQLPKDRFSAERLKGVDSTLKIQPAELGDSAVYLCASSRGTANTEAFFGQGTRLTVV.

J is TRBJ2-2 and V is TRBV4-3; possibly TRBD1 for D (6 bases). The CDR3 consists of 14 residues. V lost 3 bases and J 5 bases, leaving 10 bases between the germline ends. Germline CDR1 and CDR2: LGHNA and YSLEER. CDR3 sequence reads: CASSQITGTGELFF. The CDR3 DNA reads TGCGCCAGCAGCCAGATCACAGGGACCGGGGAGCTGTTTTTT.

The chain joins TRBV10-2 to TRBJ2-2, with 8 bases fitting TRBD2. The CDR3 has 14 amino acids. Germline assignment: CDR1 WSHSY and CDR2 SAAADI. The V and J ends lost 10 bases and 6 bases, in that order; junction bases with no gene match: 10. The CDR3 loop reads CAITGGRSAGELFF. The CDR3 DNA follows: TGCGCCATCACGGGCGGGAGGTCGGCCGGGGAGCTGTTTTTT.

The chain has TRBV2 and TRBJ2-5, with D perhaps matching TRBD1 (5 bases). V gave up 6 bases and J gave up 4 bases, with 18 bases separating them. The CDR3 contains 15 residues. Germline CDR1 SNHLY, CDR2 FYNNEI. CDR3 residues: CASSRLGKGLETQYF. CDR3 DNA: TGTGCCAGCAGCCGATTGGGAAAGGGGTTAGAGACCCAGTACTTC.

As to this clone: The sample carries other DNA sequences with the same CDR3. This chain joins TRBV5-1 and TRBJ1-2; D uncertain. Trimming removed 1 base from V and 0 bases from J, with 7 bases in between. Germline values: CDR1 SGHRS, CDR2 YFSETQ. CDR3 size: 14 residues. The CDR3 DNA sequence: TGCGCCAGCAGCTTGTCGGCGGCTAACTATGGCTACACCTTC. As protein: CASSLSAANYGYTF.

This chain links TRBV6-6 with TRBJ2-2; D uncertain. CDR3 length equals 11 residues. From germline, CDR1 is MNHNY and CDR2 SVGAGI (reference sequence). V lost 4 bases to trimming and J lost 7 bases, with 4 bases between them. The CDR3 is CASSWSGELFF. DNA for the CDR3: TGTGCCAGCAGTTGGAGCGGGGAGCTGTTTTTT.

Details on this clone: Additional DNA sequences in this sample encode the identical CDR3. The chain combines TRBV4-2 with TRBJ2-7, with 8 bases identical to TRBD1. Germline V gives CDR1 LGHNA, CDR2 YNFKEQ. V lost 1 base, J lost 1 base, and 3 bases stayed unmatched. The CDR3 sequence is 15 residues long. This CDR3 is CASSQVQGGSYEQYF. In nucleotides, the CDR3 is TGTGCCAGCAGCCAAGTACAGGGGGGTTCCTACGAGCAGTACTTC.